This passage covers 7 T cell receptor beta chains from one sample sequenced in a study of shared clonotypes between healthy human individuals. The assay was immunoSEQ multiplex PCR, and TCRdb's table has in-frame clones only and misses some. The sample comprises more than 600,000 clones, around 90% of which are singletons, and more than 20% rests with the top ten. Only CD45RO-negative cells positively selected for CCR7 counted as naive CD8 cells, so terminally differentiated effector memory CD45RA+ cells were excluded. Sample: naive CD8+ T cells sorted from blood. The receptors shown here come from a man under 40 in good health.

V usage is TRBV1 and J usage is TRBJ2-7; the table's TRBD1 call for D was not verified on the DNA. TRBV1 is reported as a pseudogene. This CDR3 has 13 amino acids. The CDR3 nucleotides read TGCACCAGCAGCCAAGCACAGATCAGCGAGCAGTACTTC. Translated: CTSSQAQISEQYF.

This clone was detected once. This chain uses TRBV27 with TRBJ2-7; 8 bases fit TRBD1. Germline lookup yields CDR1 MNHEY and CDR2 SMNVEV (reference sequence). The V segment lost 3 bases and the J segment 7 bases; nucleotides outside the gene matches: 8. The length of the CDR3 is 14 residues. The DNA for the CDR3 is TGTGCCAGCAGTTTGGGCAGGGGGCGGAGGGAGCAGTACTTC. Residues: CASSLGRGRREQYF.

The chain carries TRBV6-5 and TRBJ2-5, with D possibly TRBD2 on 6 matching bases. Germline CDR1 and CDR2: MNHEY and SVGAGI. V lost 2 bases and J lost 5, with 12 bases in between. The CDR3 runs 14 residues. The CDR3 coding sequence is TGTGCCAGCAGTTACGGGACTCCGGGGGAGACCCAGTACTTC. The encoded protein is CASSYGTPGETQYF.

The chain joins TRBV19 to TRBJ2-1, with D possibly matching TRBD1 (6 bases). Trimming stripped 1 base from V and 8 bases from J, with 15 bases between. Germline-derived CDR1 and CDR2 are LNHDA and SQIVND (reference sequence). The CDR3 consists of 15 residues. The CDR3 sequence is CASSIGAGVEDEQFF. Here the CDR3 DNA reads TGTGCCAGTAGTATAGGGGCAGGGGTAGAGGATGAGCAGTTCTTC.

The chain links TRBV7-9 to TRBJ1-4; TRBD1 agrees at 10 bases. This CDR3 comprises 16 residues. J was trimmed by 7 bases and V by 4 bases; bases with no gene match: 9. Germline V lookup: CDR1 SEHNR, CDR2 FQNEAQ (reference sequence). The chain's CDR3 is CASSSVTGGLGEKLFF. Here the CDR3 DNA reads TGTGCCAGCAGCTCCGTGACAGGGGGCCTGGGTGAAAAACTGTTTTTT. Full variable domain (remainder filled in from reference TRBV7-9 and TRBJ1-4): DTGVSQNPRHKITKRGQNVTFRCDPISEHNRLYWYRQTLGQGPEFLTYFQNEAQLEKSRLLSDRFSAERPKGSFSTLEIQRTEQGDSAMYLCASSSVTGGLGEKLFFGSGTQLSVL.

Here the CDR3 reads CASITGRGEGRFGANVLTF. CDR3 coding DNA: TGCGCCAGCATAACGGGCCGTGGGGAGGGACGCTTCGGGGCCAACGTCCTGACTTTC. The rearrangement joins TRBV10-1 to TRBJ2-6, with 7 nucleotides matching TRBD2. Germline V gene data show CDR1 as WNHNN and CDR2 as SYGVQD (reference sequence). V lost 7 bases to trimming and J lost 4 bases; unmatched junction nucleotides: 19. This CDR3 contains 19 residues.

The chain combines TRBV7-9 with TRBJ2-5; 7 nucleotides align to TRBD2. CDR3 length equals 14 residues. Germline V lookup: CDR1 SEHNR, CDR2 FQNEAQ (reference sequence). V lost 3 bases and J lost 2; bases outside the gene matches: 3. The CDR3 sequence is CASSFLAVQETQYF. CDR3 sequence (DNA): TGTGCCAGCAGCTTCCTAGCGGTTCAAGAGACCCAGTACTTC. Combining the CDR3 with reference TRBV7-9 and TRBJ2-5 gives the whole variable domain DTGVSQNPRHKITKRGQNVTFRCDPISEHNRLYWYRQTLGQGPEFLTYFQNEAQLEKSRLLSDRFSAERPKGSFSTLEIQRTEQGDSAMYLCASSFLAVQETQYFGPGTRLLVL.